This T cell receptor (beta chain) stems from a study of blood T cell repertoires in COVID-19. Study context: Samples of COVID-19 (acute and convalescent) were obtained from the United States, Italy and Spain.

Assignment of participants to cohorts was predicated upon participant-reported clinical history. Two negative PCRs, clearance, or symptom resolution had been documented for recovered Cohort 3 donors. The authors' processing: Amplification of reference gene primers was used by the study to estimate nucleated cell counts. The table came from immunoSEQ multiplex PCR; TCRdb's copy has only in-frame clones and leaves some out. V, J and clone size reflect that table, while D and trimming were determined from the DNA. Among 150,000 to 200,000 clones listed, 86% were seen once. The CDR3 totals 15 residues. Trimming shortened V by 4 bases and J by 0 bases, and 10 bases separated the two germline ends. The germline V gene has CDR1 LNHNV and CDR2 YYDKDF (reference sequence).

The chain recombines TRBV15 with TRBJ2-1; D ambiguous. The receptor comes from a woman in her twenties or thirties who had recovered from COVID-19. Sequenced input: PBMCs or T cells enriched from blood (not recorded which). As DNA, the CDR3 is TGTGCCACCAGCAAAGCTGCGAGCTCCTACAATGAGCAGTTCTTC. This sequence encodes CATSKAASSYNEQFF.